These T cell receptor beta chains were read from a single sample in a study of blood T cell repertoires in COVID-19. Only in-frame clones appear in the TCRdb table, and some are missing; sequencing was by immunoSEQ multiplex PCR. The table shows roughly 230,000 clones, with around 83% occurring only once. Specimen: peripheral blood. The receptors originated from a woman aged 50 to 65 with acute or convalescent COVID-19. The CDR3 runs from the conserved cysteine through the conserved F or W. Each record gives: D gene, J gene, clone size, CDR3 length, V gene, CDR3 protein, CDR3 DNA. The D gene is left open where the match is weak. The size entry is marked missing in some rows and otherwise reads once, few, many or a size class.

TRBD1 | TRBJ1-2 | - | 14 | TRBV10-3 | CAISGGDSRSGYTF | TGTGCCATCAGTGGTGGGGACAGTCGATCTGGCTACACCTTC
- | TRBJ1-2 | - | 13 | TRBV2 | CASGQANNYGYTF | TGTGCCAGCGGGCAGGCCAATAACTATGGCTACACCTTC
TRBD1 | TRBJ2-3 | - | 16 | TRBV11-2 | CASSPSGTASTDTQYF | TGTGCCAGCAGCCCCTCCGGGACAGCAAGCACAGATACGCAGTATTTT
- | TRBJ1-6 | - | 17 | TRBV28 | CASSPGTRSSYNSPLHF | TGTGCCAGCAGCCCCGGGACAAGAAGCTCCTATAATTCACCCCTCCACTTT
- | TRBJ2-3 | - | 14 | TRBV5-1 | CASSSRGPPDTQYF | TGCGCCAGCAGCTCAAGGGGCCCCCCAGATACGCAGTATTTT
TRBD2 | TRBJ2-1 | - | 14 | TRBV7-9 | CASQEASGRAGEFF | TGTGCCAGCCAAGAGGCTAGCGGGAGGGCGGGTGAGTTCTTC
TRBD1 | TRBJ1-2 | - | 11 | TRBV20-1 | CSPGTAYGYTF | TGCAGCCCCGGGACAGCATATGGCTACACCTTC
TRBD2 | TRBJ2-3 | - | 15 | TRBV9 | CASSVRTSGTDTQYF | TGTGCCAGCAGCGTCCGGACTAGCGGCACAGATACGCAGTATTTT
- | TRBJ2-7 | - | 14 | TRBV28 | CASSLIQGAYEQYF | TGTGCCAGCAGTTTAATACAGGGTGCTTACGAGCAGTACTTC
- | TRBJ1-1 | once | 13 | TRBV5-1 | CASSQTGMTEAFF | TGCGCCAGCAGCCAAACAGGGATGACTGAAGCTTTCTTT
TRBD1 | TRBJ1-5 | - | 14 | TRBV28 | CASRKTGGRQPQHF | TGTGCCAGCAGGAAGACAGGGGGCCGGCAGCCCCAGCATTTT
TRBD1 | TRBJ1-2 | few | 17 | TRBV7-9 | CASSPLQLGQGIYGYTF | TGTGCCAGCAGCCCCCTCCAGCTGGGACAGGGCATCTATGGCTACACCTTC
- | TRBJ2-5 | few | 15 | TRBV5-1 | CASRIGGGGAETQYF | TGCGCCAGCAGAATCGGGGGAGGCGGTGCAGAGACCCAGTACTTC
- | TRBJ2-3 | - | 15 | TRBV10-2 | CASSESPTSTDTQYF | TGCGCCAGCTCCGAGAGCCCGACTAGCACAGATACGCAGTATTTT
TRBD1 | TRBJ1-4 | few | 18 | TRBV23-1 | CASSQPRTPGTGDEKLFF | TGCGCCAGCAGTCAGCCAAGAACCCCCGGGACAGGGGATGAAAAACTGTTTTTT
TRBD2 | TRBJ2-1 | - | 17 | TRBV4-2 | CASSQDSTLAGGNEQFF | TGTGCCAGCAGCCAAGATTCGACGCTAGCGGGGGGCAATGAGCAGTTCTTC
TRBD1 | TRBJ1-2 | - | 15 | TRBV9 | CASSVQTGGAHGYTF | TGTGCCAGCAGCGTCCAGACAGGGGGCGCGCATGGCTACACCTTC
- | TRBJ2-7 | - | 14 | TRBV24-1 | CATSDTRALGEQYF | TGTGCCACCAGTGATACGAGGGCCCTCGGCGAGCAGTACTTC
- | TRBJ1-2 | - | 12 | TRBV30 | CAWSYRVYGYTF | TGTGCCTGGAGCTATAGAGTCTATGGCTACACCTTC
TRBD1 | TRBJ1-1 | - | 13 | TRBV7-9 | CASNSQGGTEAFF | TGTGCCAGCAATTCACAGGGGGGCACTGAAGCTTTCTTT
- | TRBJ1-2 | - | 14 | TRBV27 | CASSRGYLGYGYTF | TGTGCCAGCAGTCGGGGATACCTGGGCTATGGCTACACCTTC
- | TRBJ2-5 | - | 14 | TRBV21-1 | CASSKRRARETQYF | TGTGCCAGCAGCAAACGGAGGGCGAGAGAGACCCAGTACTTC
- | TRBJ2-3 | - | 13 | TRBV5-1 | CASSLYDRDTQYF | TGCGCCAGCAGCTTGTATGACAGAGATACGCAGTATTTT
- | TRBJ1-5 | - | 14 | TRBV7-2 | CASSLLRGNQPQHF | TGTGCCAGCAGCTTACTGAGGGGCAATCAGCCCCAGCATTTT
- | TRBJ1-6 | - | 14 | TRBV5-1 | CASSLGRVGSPLHF | TGCGCCAGCAGCTTGGGCAGGGTAGGGTCACCCCTCCACTTT
- | TRBJ2-1 | - | 16 | TRBV3-1/TRBV3-2 | CASSSQAGASYNEQFF | TGTGCCAGCAGCAGCCAAGCAGGGGCCTCCTACAATGAGCAGTTCTTC
TRBD1 | TRBJ1-4 | - | 14 | TRBV3-1/TRBV3-2 | CASRRQGPNEKLFF | TGTGCCAGCAGACGACAGGGGCCTAATGAAAAACTGTTTTTT
TRBD1 | TRBJ2-2 | - | 16 | TRBV5-6 | CASSWGQGAYTGELFF | TGTGCCAGCAGCTGGGGCCAGGGGGCTTACACCGGGGAGCTGTTTTTT
- | TRBJ1-6 | - | 15 | TRBV9 | CASSVGLPGDSPLHF | TGTGCCAGCAGCGTAGGCCTCCCCGGAGATTCACCCCTCCACTTT
TRBD1 | TRBJ2-7 | - | 15 | TRBV19 | CASSIFSGQGYEQYF | TGTGCCAGTAGTATTTTTTCGGGACAGGGCTACGAGCAGTACTTC
- | TRBJ1-6 | - | 16 | TRBV27 | CASSPQGSSYNSPLHF | TGTGCCAGCAGTCCCCAAGGGAGCTCCTATAATTCACCCCTCCACTTT
- | TRBJ1-4 | - | 16 | TRBV5-1 | CASSLVVRAESLELFF | TGCGCCAGCAGCTTGGTTGTCAGGGCTGAGTCCCTAGAACTGTTTTTT
- | TRBJ2-5 | - | 12 | TRBV28 | CASSLLRETQYF | TGTGCCAGCAGCCTGTTGCGCGAGACCCAGTACTTC
- | TRBJ1-5 | - | 14 | TRBV9 | CASSSAGVNQPQHF | TGTGCCAGCAGCTCAGCAGGGGTCAATCAGCCCCAGCATTTT
- | TRBJ2-7 | - | 17 | TRBV5-6 | CASSLSGTYRSSYEQYF | TGTGCCAGCAGCTTATCCGGGACATATAGGTCCTCCTACGAGCAGTACTTC
TRBD1 | TRBJ2-3 | - | 13 | TRBV6-4 | CASSEGGLNTQYF | TGTGCCAGCAGTGAAGGGGGCTTAAATACGCAGTATTTT
TRBD2 | TRBJ2-7 | - | 14 | TRBV27 | CASRIAGGFYEQYF | TGTGCCAGCAGGATAGCGGGGGGATTCTACGAGCAGTACTTC
TRBD2 | TRBJ2-7 | - | 16 | TRBV28 | CASSYIIAGASYEQYF | TGTGCCAGCAGTTATATTATAGCGGGAGCCTCCTACGAGCAGTACTTC
- | TRBJ2-3 | - | 15 | TRBV5-5 | CASSLVSVSMDTQYF | TGTGCCAGCAGCTTGGTCTCGGTTTCGATGGATACGCAGTATTTT
- | TRBJ2-2 | - | 16 | TRBV24-1 | CATSDFQTGDTGELFF | TGTGCCACCAGTGATTTCCAGACAGGAGACACCGGGGAGCTGTTTTTT
- | TRBJ2-7 | - | 15 | TRBV18 | CASSPPGRGNYEQYF | TGTGCCAGCTCACCACCGGGTAGGGGGAACTACGAGCAGTACTTC
TRBD1 | TRBJ2-7 | many | 14 | TRBV4-1 | CASRPGQGAREQYF | TGCGCCAGCAGGCCGGGACAGGGGGCGCGCGAGCAGTACTTC